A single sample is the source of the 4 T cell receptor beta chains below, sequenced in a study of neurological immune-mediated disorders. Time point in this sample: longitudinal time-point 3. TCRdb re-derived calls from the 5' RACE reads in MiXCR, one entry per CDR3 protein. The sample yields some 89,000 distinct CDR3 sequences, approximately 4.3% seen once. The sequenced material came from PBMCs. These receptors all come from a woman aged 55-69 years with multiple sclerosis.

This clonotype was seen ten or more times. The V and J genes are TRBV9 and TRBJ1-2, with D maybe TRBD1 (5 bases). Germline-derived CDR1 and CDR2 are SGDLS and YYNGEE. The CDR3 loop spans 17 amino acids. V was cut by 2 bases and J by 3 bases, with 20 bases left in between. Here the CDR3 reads CASSVGLMGGWDYGYTF. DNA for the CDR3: TGTGCCAGCAGCGTGGGACTGATGGGCGGGTGGGACTATGGCTACACCTTC.

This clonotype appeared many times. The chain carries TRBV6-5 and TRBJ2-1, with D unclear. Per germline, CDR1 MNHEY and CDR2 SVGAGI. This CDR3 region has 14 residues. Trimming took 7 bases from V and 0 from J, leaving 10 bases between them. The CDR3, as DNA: TGTGCCAGCAACCCAACGAGCTCCTACAATGAGCAGTTCTTC. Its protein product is CASNPTSSYNEQFF.

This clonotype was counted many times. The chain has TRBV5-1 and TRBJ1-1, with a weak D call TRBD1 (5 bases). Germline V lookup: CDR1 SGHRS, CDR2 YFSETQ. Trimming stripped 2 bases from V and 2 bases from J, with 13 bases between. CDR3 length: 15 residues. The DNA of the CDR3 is TGCGCCAGCAGCTTACATACAGGTAGAAACACTGAAGCTTTCTTT. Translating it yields CASSLHTGRNTEAFF.

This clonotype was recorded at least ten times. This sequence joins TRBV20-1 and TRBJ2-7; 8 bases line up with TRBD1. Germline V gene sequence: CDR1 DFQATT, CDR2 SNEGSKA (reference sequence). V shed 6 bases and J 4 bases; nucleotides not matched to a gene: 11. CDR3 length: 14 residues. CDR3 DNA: TGCAGTGCCGGGGCGACAGGGGTATCATACGAGCAGTACTTC. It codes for CSAGATGVSYEQYF.